The present T cell receptor (beta chain) was sequenced within a study of CD8+CD57+ T cells in acquired aplastic anemia. Study background: On average, sorted CD4+ and CD8+ cells gave approximately 3 ug of DNA.

Using genomic DNA as the template, TCR beta VDJ and CDR3 profiling was carried out. MiXCR, run by TCRdb on the reads, gives a single entry per CDR3 protein. The table has about 200,000 distinct CDR3 sequences, over 40% seen once. Overall study results and limits: Significance was not reached for CD8+ Simpson's diversity between patients and controls. Shared by patients and controls, 25 to 35 CD8+ CDR3s were abundant in patients.

All patients picked for sequencing had shown, by flow cytometry, an expansion of CD8+CD57+ cells. About this clonotype: Its antigen is undetermined.

This CDR3 region has 12 residues. Germline loops: CDR1 ENHRY, CDR2 SYGVKD. With 10 bases removed from V and 3 bases from J, the gap between germline ends came to 13 bases. This receptor was identified in a human donor with aplastic anemia. This chain connects TRBV10-3 to TRBJ2-7; tentatively, D is TRBD2 (6 bases). Material for sequencing was sorted CD4+, CD8+, or CD8+CD57+ T cells (not recorded which) from PBMCs. The CDR3 sequence is CATLDYYYEQYF. CDR3 nucleotide sequence: TGTGCCACCTTGGACTATTACTACGAGCAGTACTTC.